This is a list of T cell receptor beta chains from one sample in a study of tumor-infiltrating lymphocytes in localized non-small cell lung cancer. TCRdb keeps only in-frame clones here, not all; method: immunoSEQ multiplex PCR. Of some 15,000 clones in the sample, 65% to 80% were seen once. Sequences were obtained from lung tumor tissue. The receptors shown here come from a human donor with non-small cell lung cancer. Each CDR3 is given with its conserved first and last residue. The D gene is left open where the match is weak. The size entry is marked missing in some rows and otherwise reads once, few, many or a size class.

TRBV27	TRBJ2-7	NA	NA	CASGSRGEVYEQYF	TGTGCCAGCGGATCCAGGGGGGAAGTCTACGAGCAGTACTTC
TRBV7-6	TRBJ1-4	NA	NA	CASSFGQTNEKLFF	TGTGCCAGCAGCTTTGGACAGACGAATGAAAAACTGTTTTTT
TRBV2	TRBJ1-2	NA	NA	CASSADYGYTF	TGTGCCAGCAGTGCGGACTATGGCTACACCTTC
TRBV6-1	TRBJ1-5	NA	NA	CATSKGGNGQPQHF	TGTGCCACTTCCAAGGGGGGGAACGGTCAGCCCCAGCATTTT
TRBV5-4	TRBJ1-2	NA	TRBD1	CASSLGQGNYGYTF	TGTGCCAGCAGCTTGGGACAGGGGAACTATGGCTACACCTTC
TRBV27	TRBJ2-2	NA	NA	CASTESYTGELFF	TGTGCCAGCACCGAATCCTACACCGGGGAGCTGTTTTTT
TRBV6-5	TRBJ1-4	NA	TRBD1	CASNDRGQGEKLFF	TGTGCCAGCAACGACAGGGGGCAGGGTGAAAAACTGTTTTTT
TRBV27	TRBJ1-5	NA	TRBD1	CASSLSELTGGYSNQPQHF	TGTGCCAGCAGTTTATCCGAACTGACAGGGGGGTATAGCAATCAGCCCCAGCATTTT
TRBV11-3	TRBJ2-2	few	TRBD2	CASSGGGKDTGELFF	TGTGCCAGCAGCGGGGGAGGGAAGGACACCGGGGAGCTGTTTTTT
TRBV27	TRBJ2-7	NA	NA	CASSLKVTYEQYF	TGTGCCAGCAGTTTAAAAGTCACCTACGAGCAGTACTTC
TRBV5-1	TRBJ2-3	NA	TRBD1	CASSLRDRGWDTQYF	TGCGCCAGCAGCTTAAGGGACAGGGGTTGGGATACGCAGTATTTT
TRBV7-2	TRBJ2-5	NA	NA	CASGAMRGETQYF	TGTGCCAGCGGGGCTATGAGGGGAGAGACCCAGTACTTC
TRBV2	TRBJ1-2	NA	NA	CASSTQGSAWGYTF	TGTGCCAGCAGTACCCAGGGAAGCGCGTGGGGCTACACCTTC
TRBV2	TRBJ1-2	few	NA	CASSPLGGSVGYTF	TGTGCCAGCAGCCCCCTGGGAGGGTCGGTTGGCTACACCTTC
TRBV5-1	TRBJ2-4	NA	TRBD1	CASSLFRGPSEAKNIQYF	TGCGCCAGCAGCTTGTTCAGGGGGCCGTCTGAAGCCAAAAACATTCAGTACTTC